The 8 T cell receptor beta chains in this list originate from one sample, sequenced in a study of blood T cell repertoires in COVID-19. Clones were sequenced by immunoSEQ multiplex PCR, and TCRdb holds only the in-frame ones, with some missing. This table holds 150,000 to 200,000 clones, around four fifths found once. Material: PBMCs or T cells enriched from blood (not recorded which). These receptor sequences come from a woman aged 45-59 years who had recovered from COVID-19.

This rearrangement joins TRBV7-9 to TRBJ1-5; 7 positions match TRBD1. Losses at the gene ends were 1 base for V and 2 bases for J; bases not matched to a gene: 2. The CDR3 has 15 amino acids. Per the germline V gene, CDR1 is SEHNR and CDR2 is FQNEAQ (reference sequence). The CDR3 loop reads CASSLGGQRNQPQHF. In DNA form, the CDR3 reads TGTGCCAGCAGCTTAGGGGGACAGCGCAATCAGCCCCAGCATTTT.

V gene TRBV10-3 combines with J gene TRBJ2-7; D may be TRBD1 (6 bases). The CDR3 has 15 residues. V was clipped by 10 bases and J by 7 bases, with 26 bases between them. CDR1 and CDR2 from the germline V gene are ENHRY and SYGVKD. CDR3 sequence: CATITGTGVLGEQYF. The CDR3 DNA follows: TGTGCCACCATAACAGGGACCGGAGTACTGGGGGAGCAGTACTTC.

The chain uses TRBV3-1 (or the pseudogene TRBV3-2) and TRBJ1-4; 8 nucleotides agree with TRBD1. Germline V gene lookup returns CDR1 LGHDT and CDR2 YNNKEL (reference sequence). V was pared by 8 bases and J by 6 bases, with 14 bases of the junction left unmatched. The CDR3 length is 16 residues. Here the CDR3 reads CASPENRGGDDEKLFF. The CDR3 region has the DNA TGTGCCAGCCCCGAAAACAGGGGGGGCGATGATGAAAAACTGTTTTTT.

The chain carries TRBV10-3 and TRBJ1-1, with 7 positions matching TRBD1. The V segment lost 10 bases and the J segment 7 bases; nucleotides outside the gene matches: 9. Germline lookup yields CDR1 ENHRY and CDR2 SYGVKD. The CDR3 length is 12 residues. The CDR3 DNA reads as TGTGCCAGCCACAGGGGTAGCAATGAAGCTTTCTTT. The encoded protein is CASHRGSNEAFF.

The chain employs TRBV7-8 and TRBJ1-4; TRBD1 matches 7 bases. The CDR3 runs to 23 residues. Germline V gene sequence: CDR1 SGHVS, CDR2 FQNEAQ. V dropped 5 bases and J dropped 0; count of bases not matched to a gene: 27. The CDR3 bases are TGTGCCAGCAGCCCCGGCACAGGGGACGCTCCCGCGGGGTTAGCCTCAACTAATGAAAAACTGTTTTTT. As protein: CASSPGTGDAPAGLASTNEKLFF.

This clone was seen a handful of times. The chain is built from TRBV28 and TRBJ2-1; perhaps TRBD2 as D (6 bases). The germline gives CDR1 MDHEN, CDR2 SYDVKM. This CDR3 has 17 amino acids. V lost 5 bases, J lost 2 bases, and 19 bases lay in between. The CDR3 spells CASSLTGEGPPYNEQFF. In DNA, the CDR3 is TGTGCCAGCAGTCTAACGGGAGAAGGTCCCCCCTACAATGAGCAGTTCTTC.

The chain uses TRBV24-1 and TRBJ2-5; 7 bases map to TRBD2. This CDR3 has 16 residues. Germline CDR1 reads KGHDR; CDR2 reads SFDVKD. The V gene end was trimmed by 1 base and the J gene end by 1 base; junction bases not matched to a gene: 5. CDR3 in amino acids: CATSDFGGRAQETQYF. DNA of the CDR3: TGTGCCACCAGTGATTTTGGAGGGAGGGCCCAAGAGACCCAGTACTTC.

The chain uses TRBV6-2 or TRBV6-3 and TRBJ2-1; D may be TRBD2 (5 bases). This CDR3 spans 12 amino acids. CDR1 is MNHEY, CDR2 SVGEGT, per germline. The V end was cut by 5 bases, the J end by 15 bases, with 17 bases between. The CDR3 here is CASSQSPGYLFF. CDR3 coding DNA: TGTGCCAGCAGTCAGAGTCCGGGATACCTGTTCTTC.